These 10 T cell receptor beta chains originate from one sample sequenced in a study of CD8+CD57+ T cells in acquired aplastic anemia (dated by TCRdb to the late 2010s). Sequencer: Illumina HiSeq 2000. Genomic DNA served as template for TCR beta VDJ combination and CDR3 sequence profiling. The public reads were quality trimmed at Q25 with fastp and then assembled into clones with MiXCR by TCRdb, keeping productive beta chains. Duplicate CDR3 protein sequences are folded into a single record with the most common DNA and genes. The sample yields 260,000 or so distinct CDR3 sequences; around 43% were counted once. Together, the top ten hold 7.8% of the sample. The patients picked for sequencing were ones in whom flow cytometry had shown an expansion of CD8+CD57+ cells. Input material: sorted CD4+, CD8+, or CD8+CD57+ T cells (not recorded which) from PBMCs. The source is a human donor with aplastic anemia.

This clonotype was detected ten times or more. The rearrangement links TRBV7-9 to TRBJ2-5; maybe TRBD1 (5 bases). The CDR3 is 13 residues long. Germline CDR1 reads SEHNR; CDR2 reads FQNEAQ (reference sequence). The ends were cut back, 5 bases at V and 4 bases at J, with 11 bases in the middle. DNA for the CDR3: TGTGCCAGCAGCCCGCAGGGTAGAGAGACCCAGTACTTC. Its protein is CASSPQGRETQYF.

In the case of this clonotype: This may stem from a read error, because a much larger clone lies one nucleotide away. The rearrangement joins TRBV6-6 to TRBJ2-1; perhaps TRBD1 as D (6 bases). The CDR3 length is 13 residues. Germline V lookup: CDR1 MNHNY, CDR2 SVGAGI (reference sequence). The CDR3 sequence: CVSNLGQFNEQFF. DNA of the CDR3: TGTGTCAGCAACTTGGGACAATTCAATGAGCAGTTCTTC.

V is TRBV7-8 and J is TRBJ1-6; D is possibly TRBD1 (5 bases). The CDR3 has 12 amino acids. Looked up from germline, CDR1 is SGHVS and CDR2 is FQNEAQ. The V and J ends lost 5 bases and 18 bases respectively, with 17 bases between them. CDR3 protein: CASSLRGAGSHF. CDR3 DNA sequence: TGTGCCAGCAGCCTTAGAGGGGCCGGCAGCCACTTT.

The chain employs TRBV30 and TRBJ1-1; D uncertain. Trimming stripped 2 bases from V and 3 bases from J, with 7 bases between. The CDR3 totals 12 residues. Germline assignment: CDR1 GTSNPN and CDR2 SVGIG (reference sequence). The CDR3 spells CAWSPKYTEAFF. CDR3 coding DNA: TGTGCCTGGAGTCCTAAATACACTGAAGCTTTCTTT. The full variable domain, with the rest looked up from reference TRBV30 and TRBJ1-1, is SQTIHQWPATLVQPVGSPLSLECTVEGTSNPNLYWYRQAAGRGLQLLFYSVGIGQISSEVPQNLSASRPQDRQFILSSKKLLLSDSGFYLCAWSPKYTEAFFGQGTRLTVV.

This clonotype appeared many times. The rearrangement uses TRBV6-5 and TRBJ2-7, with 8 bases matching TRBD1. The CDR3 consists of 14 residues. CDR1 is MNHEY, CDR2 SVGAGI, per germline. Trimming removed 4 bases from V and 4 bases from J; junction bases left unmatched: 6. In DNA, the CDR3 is TGTGCCAGCAGTTCGGGACAGGAAGAATACGAGCAGTACTTC. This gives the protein CASSSGQEEYEQYF.

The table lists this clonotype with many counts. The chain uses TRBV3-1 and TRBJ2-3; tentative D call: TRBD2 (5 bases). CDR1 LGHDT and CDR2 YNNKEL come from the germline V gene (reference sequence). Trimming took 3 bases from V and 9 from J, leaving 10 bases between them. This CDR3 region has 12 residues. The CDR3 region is CASSHGLGTQYF. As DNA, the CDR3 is TGTGCCAGCAGCCATGGACTGGGCACGCAGTATTTT.

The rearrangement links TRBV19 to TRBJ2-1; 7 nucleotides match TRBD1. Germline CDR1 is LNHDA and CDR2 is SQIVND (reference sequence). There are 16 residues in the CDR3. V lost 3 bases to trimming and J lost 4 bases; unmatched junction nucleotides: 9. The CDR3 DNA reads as TGTGCCAGTAGTATGGGTACAGGGGCGGTTTACAATGAGCAGTTCTTC. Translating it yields CASSMGTGAVYNEQFF.

DNA of the CDR3: TGTGCCAGTAGTAAGACTGGAAACACCATATATTTT. This sequence encodes CASSKTGNTIYF. The chain links TRBV19 to TRBJ1-3; no reliable D call. The germline gives CDR1 LNHDA, CDR2 SQIVND (reference sequence). There are 12 residues in the CDR3. V lost 4 bases and J 2 bases, leaving 3 bases between the germline ends.

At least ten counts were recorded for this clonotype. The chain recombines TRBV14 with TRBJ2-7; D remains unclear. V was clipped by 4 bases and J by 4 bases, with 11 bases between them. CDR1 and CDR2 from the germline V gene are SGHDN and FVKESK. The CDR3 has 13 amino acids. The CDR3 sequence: CASSLVIGYEQYF. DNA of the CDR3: TGTGCCAGCAGCCTCGTGATTGGATACGAGCAGTACTTC. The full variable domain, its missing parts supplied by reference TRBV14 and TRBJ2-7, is EAGVTQFPSHSVIEKGQTVTLRCDPISGHDNLYWYRRVMGKEIKFLLHFVKESKQDESGMPNNRFLAERTGGTYSTLKVQPAELEDSGVYFCASSLVIGYEQYFGPGTRLTVT.

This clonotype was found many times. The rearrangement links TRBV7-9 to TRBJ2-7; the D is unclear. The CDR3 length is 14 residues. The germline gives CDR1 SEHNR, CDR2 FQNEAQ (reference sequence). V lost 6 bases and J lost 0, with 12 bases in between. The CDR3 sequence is CASSGRSYSYEQYF. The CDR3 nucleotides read TGTGCCAGCAGTGGACGGAGCTACTCCTACGAGCAGTACTTC.